These T cell receptor beta chains were read from a single sample in a study of spatial heterogeneity in lung cancer. A single record per CDR3 protein comes from TCRdb applying MiXCR to the 5' RACE reads. Among some 97,000 distinct CDR3 sequences listed, 4% to 4.5% were seen once. The specimen was lung tumor tissue, collected at surgery. All receptors derive from a male donor with early-stage non-small cell lung cancer. The CDR3 runs from the conserved cysteine through the conserved F or W. Fields, in order: clone size, J gene, V gene, D gene, CDR3 protein, CDR3 DNA. D genes are given only for firm matches. For some rows the clone size is stated as once, few or many, or as a class when expanded; others skip it.

many TRBJ2-5 TRBV7-9 . CASSPGDTGETQYF TGTGCCAGCAGCCCCGGGGACACGGGGGAGACCCAGTACTTC
. TRBJ1-2 TRBV7-9 . CASSLFGTEFNYGYTF TGTGCCAGCAGCCTATTTGGTACAGAATTTAACTATGGCTACACCTTC
. TRBJ1-4 TRBV5-4 TRBD1 CASSSDRGYEKLFF TGTGCCAGCAGCTCGGACAGGGGATATGAAAAACTGTTTTTT
many TRBJ2-7 TRBV29-1 . CSVRSSPYEQYF TGCAGCGTCCGCAGTTCCCCCTACGAGCAGTACTTC
many TRBJ1-4 TRBV5-1 . CASSLDDATNEKLFF TGCGCCAGCAGCTTGGATGATGCAACTAATGAAAAACTGTTTTTT
many TRBJ1-5 TRBV3-1 . CASSQTGNQPQHF TGTGCCAGCAGCCAAACGGGGAATCAGCCCCAGCATTTT
many TRBJ2-7 TRBV5-1 . CASSFGAPTEQYF TGCGCCAGCAGCTTTGGAGCCCCCACAGAGCAGTACTTC
many TRBJ2-5 TRBV12-3/TRBV12-4 . CASSFGAKQETQYF TGTGCCAGCAGTTTCGGCGCCAAGCAAGAGACCCAGTACTTC
many TRBJ2-1 TRBV12-3/TRBV12-4 . CASSLLGDEQFF TGTGCCAGCAGTTTGTTGGGGGATGAGCAGTTCTTC
many TRBJ2-1 TRBV6-2/TRBV6-3 TRBD2 CASSYSNLAGGPDSYNEQFF TGTGCCAGCAGTTACTCGAATCTAGCGGGAGGGCCCGACTCCTACAATGAGCAGTTCTTC
many TRBJ2-3 TRBV27 TRBD2 CASRIQCGLAGCTDTQYF TGTGCCAGCAGAATACAATGTGGACTAGCGGGATGCACAGATACGCAGTATTTT
few TRBJ2-1 TRBV27 . CASGKMTPPQYNEQFF TGTGCCAGCGGGAAAATGACCCCCCCTCAATACAATGAGCAGTTCTTC
many TRBJ2-5 TRBV7-9 TRBD1 CASSRQGTGAGETQYF TGTGCCAGCAGCCGTCAAGGGACAGGGGCTGGAGAGACCCAGTACTTC
many TRBJ2-3 TRBV19 . CASSRAGPLADTQYF TGTGCCAGTAGTCGGGCAGGCCCCCTGGCAGATACGCAGTATTTT
many TRBJ2-3 TRBV20-1 TRBD2 CSATGLAGGPADTQYF TGCAGTGCTACCGGACTAGCGGGAGGGCCTGCAGATACGCAGTATTTT
many TRBJ2-5 TRBV14 . CASSKPKETQYF TGTGCCAGCAGCAAACCAAAAGAGACCCAGTACTTC
few TRBJ2-1 TRBV2 TRBD2 CASRTGTSRNEQFF TGTGCCAGCAGAACCGGGACTAGCAGAAATGAGCAGTTCTTC
many TRBJ2-7 TRBV28 . CASRIGTRYGEQYF TGTGCCAGCAGAATCGGGACACGATACGGGGAGCAGTACTTC
many TRBJ2-5 TRBV6-1 TRBD1 CASSPDREETQYF TGTGCCAGCAGCCCGGACAGGGAAGAGACCCAGTACTTC
many TRBJ1-5 TRBV2 . CASSGAYSNQPQHF TGTGCCAGCAGTGGGGCCTATAGCAATCAGCCCCAGCATTTT
many TRBJ2-2 TRBV5-1 . CASSPGASLVVTGELFF TGCGCCAGCAGCCCTGGGGCGTCTTTAGTGGTCACCGGGGAGCTGTTTTTT
. TRBJ2-7 TRBV28 . CASSLWGDYSYEQYF TGTGCCAGCAGTTTATGGGGTGATTACTCCTACGAGCAGTACTTC
many TRBJ1-1 TRBV11-2 . CASSLIGFPEAFF TGTGCCAGCAGCTTAATAGGGTTCCCTGAAGCTTTCTTT
many TRBJ1-1 TRBV6-5 TRBD1 CASRIYRGRGAAFF TGTGCCAGCAGAATTTACAGGGGGCGAGGGGCAGCTTTCTTT
many TRBJ2-2 TRBV20-1 TRBD2 CSAPTPGLAGVTGELFF TGCAGTGCTCCTACCCCGGGACTAGCGGGAGTCACCGGGGAGCTGTTTTTT
few TRBJ1-5 TRBV2 . CASGQQNSNQPQHF TGTGCCAGCGGCCAGCAAAATAGCAATCAGCCCCAGCATTTT
many TRBJ2-7 TRBV20-1 TRBD1 CSASIRGLTEQYF TGCAGTGCTAGTATCAGGGGGCTGACCGAGCAGTACTTC
many TRBJ1-1 TRBV6-1 . CASTPGTEDTEAFF TGTGCCAGCACCCCTGGGACCGAGGACACTGAAGCTTTCTTT
few TRBJ1-1 TRBV20-1 TRBD1 CSAYRGRNTEAFF TGCAGTGCTTACAGGGGGAGGAACACTGAAGCTTTCTTT
few TRBJ2-1 TRBV5-1 . CASSLGQQLYNEQFF TGCGCCAGCAGCTTGGGACAACAACTTTACAATGAGCAGTTCTTC
many TRBJ2-7 TRBV28 TRBD1 CASSLGDRPYEQYF TGTGCCAGCAGTTTAGGGGACAGGCCCTACGAGCAGTACTTC
few TRBJ2-7 TRBV20-1 . CSAHRTARTYEQYF TGCAGTGCTCATAGGACAGCCAGAACCTACGAGCAGTACTTC
many TRBJ1-1 TRBV18 . CASSPSGGDTEAFF TGTGCCAGCTCACCCAGCGGGGGAGACACTGAAGCTTTCTTT
few TRBJ1-6 TRBV9 . CASSVGADRTSPLHF TGTGCCAGCAGCGTAGGTGCGGATAGGACTTCACCCCTCCACTTT
many TRBJ1-2 TRBV7-2 . CASSSWQLHYGYTF TGTGCCAGCAGCTCCTGGCAGCTACACTATGGCTACACCTTC
. TRBJ2-3 TRBV13 TRBD2 CASSFRTSSSADPDTQYF TGTGCCAGCAGCTTTCGGACTAGTTCTTCTGCCGATCCAGATACGCAGTATTTT
many TRBJ2-3 TRBV6-4 . CASSLREGDTQYF TGTGCCAGCAGTTTGCGGGAAGGAGATACGCAGTATTTT
many TRBJ2-7 TRBV6-2/TRBV6-3 . CASSLGSIGAPYEQYF TGTGCCAGCAGTCTGGGGTCGATCGGGGCTCCCTACGAGCAGTACTTC
. TRBJ2-7 TRBV7-9 TRBD2 CASSLGSGRTYEQYF TGTGCCAGCAGCTTAGGTAGCGGGAGGACCTACGAGCAGTACTTC
. TRBJ1-1 TRBV6-2/TRBV6-3 . CASSYVDRFEAFF TGTGCCAGCAGTTACGTTGACAGATTTGAAGCTTTCTTT
many TRBJ2-3 TRBV27 TRBD2 CASSLGLAGLSDTQYF TGTGCCAGCAGCTTGGGACTAGCGGGATTAAGTGATACGCAGTATTTT
many TRBJ2-2 TRBV27 . CASRGYTGELFF TGTGCCAGCAGGGGTTACACCGGGGAGCTGTTTTTT
many TRBJ2-7 TRBV11-1 TRBD1 CASSLDRGYEQYF TGTGCCAGCAGCCTCGACAGGGGCTACGAGCAGTACTTC